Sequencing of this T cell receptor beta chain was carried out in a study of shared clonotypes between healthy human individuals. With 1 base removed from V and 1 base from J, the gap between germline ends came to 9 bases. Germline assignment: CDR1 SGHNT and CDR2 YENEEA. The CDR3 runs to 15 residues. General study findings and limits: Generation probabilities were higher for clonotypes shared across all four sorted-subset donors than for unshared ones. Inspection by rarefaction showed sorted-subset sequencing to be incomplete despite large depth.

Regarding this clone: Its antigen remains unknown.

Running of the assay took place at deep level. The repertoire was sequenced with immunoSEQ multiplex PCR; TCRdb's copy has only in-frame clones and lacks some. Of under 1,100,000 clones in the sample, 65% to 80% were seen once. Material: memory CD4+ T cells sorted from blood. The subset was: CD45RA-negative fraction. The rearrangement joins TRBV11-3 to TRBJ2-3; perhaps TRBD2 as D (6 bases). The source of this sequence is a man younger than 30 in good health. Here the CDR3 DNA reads TGTGCCAGCAGCTTAGGGGGGGAGGGCACAGATACGCAGTATTTT. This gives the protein CASSLGGEGTDTQYF.